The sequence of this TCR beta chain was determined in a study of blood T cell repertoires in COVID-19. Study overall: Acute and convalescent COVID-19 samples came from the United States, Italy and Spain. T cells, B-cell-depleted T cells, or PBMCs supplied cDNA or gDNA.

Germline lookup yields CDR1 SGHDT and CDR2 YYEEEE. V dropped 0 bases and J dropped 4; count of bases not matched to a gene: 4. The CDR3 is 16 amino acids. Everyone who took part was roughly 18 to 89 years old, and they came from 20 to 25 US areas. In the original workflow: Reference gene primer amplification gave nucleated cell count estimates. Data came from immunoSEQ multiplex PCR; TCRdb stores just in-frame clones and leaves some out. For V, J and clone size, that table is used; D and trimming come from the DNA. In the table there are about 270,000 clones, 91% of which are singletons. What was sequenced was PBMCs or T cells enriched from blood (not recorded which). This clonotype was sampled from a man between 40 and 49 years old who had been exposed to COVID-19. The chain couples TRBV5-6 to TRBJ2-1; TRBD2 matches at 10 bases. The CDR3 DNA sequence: TGTGCCAGCAGCTTGGAGCTTAGCGGGAGGTACAATGAGCAGTTCTTC. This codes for CASSLELSGRYNEQFF.